These T cell receptor beta chains were read from a single sample in a study of radiation and T cells in renal cell carcinoma. Clones were read by immunoSEQ multiplex PCR, and TCRdb kept only the in-frame ones, dropping some. The sample yields 150,000 or so clones, around 89% seen once. Specimen: blood, collected from a patient whose treatment included radiotherapy and nephrectomy. These receptors all come from a woman aged 70-85 years with renal cell carcinoma. CDR3s include the opening cysteine and the closing phenylalanine or tryptophan. Clone size is given for some rows only: seen once, a few or many times, or a class if the clone is expanded.

abundance: NA; v_gene: TRBV7-8; CDR3aa: CASSLVQGSSGELFF
abundance: few; v_gene: TRBV7-2; CDR3aa: CATRPSGNSNQPQHF
abundance: NA; v_gene: TRBV15; CDR3aa: CATSRETLSNYGYTF
abundance: NA; v_gene: TRBV6-6; CDR3aa: CASTLEGRGAFF
abundance: NA; v_gene: TRBV6-6; CDR3aa: CASSYRVGEKLFF
abundance: NA; v_gene: TRBV19; CDR3aa: CASNLAGARSTGELFF
abundance: NA; v_gene: TRBV29-1; CDR3aa: CSVEVGLNEQFF
abundance: few; v_gene: TRBV6-1; CDR3aa: CASSQDRDGQYF
abundance: NA; v_gene: TRBV10-3; CDR3aa: CAIREVGTEAFF
abundance: once; v_gene: TRBV29-1; CDR3aa: CSVASNANYGYTF
abundance: NA; v_gene: TRBV4-2; CDR3aa: CASSQVKGSNQPQHF
abundance: NA; v_gene: TRBV19; CDR3aa: CASSDRGFNNGYSEKLFF
abundance: NA; v_gene: TRBV27; CDR3aa: CASSSRQTGVSGGELFF
abundance: NA; v_gene: TRBV11-1; CDR3aa: CASSYPPDRSPYGYTF
abundance: NA; v_gene: TRBV19; CDR3aa: CASSMSILNQPQHF
abundance: NA; v_gene: TRBV30; CDR3aa: CAWSGQGRETQYF
abundance: NA; v_gene: TRBV6-5; CDR3aa: CASSYSVDTEAFF
abundance: NA; v_gene: TRBV7-2; CDR3aa: CASSRKWITEAFF
abundance: once; v_gene: TRBV29-1; CDR3aa: CSVEDDRTDTQYF
abundance: NA; v_gene: TRBV4-2; CDR3aa: CASRGLAGDYNEQFF
abundance: NA; v_gene: TRBV2; CDR3aa: CASSVDRSYNEQFF
abundance: once; v_gene: TRBV11-3; CDR3aa: CASSPGLAGGPSTDTQYF
abundance: NA; v_gene: TRBV5-1; CDR3aa: CASSLDRGWYEQYF
abundance: NA; v_gene: TRBV27; CDR3aa: CASSLSEPMFSYEQYF
abundance: NA; v_gene: TRBV27; CDR3aa: CASSLNGFDSPLHF
abundance: NA; v_gene: TRBV4-1; CDR3aa: CASSLFLQYNEQFF
abundance: NA; v_gene: TRBV5-1; CDR3aa: CASSLESTRGQTQETQYF
abundance: NA; v_gene: TRBV30; CDR3aa: CAWSETAKQPQHF
abundance: once; v_gene: TRBV19; CDR3aa: CASSTTGRTGRDIQYF
abundance: NA; v_gene: TRBV6-5; CDR3aa: CASTPVGQGYEQYF
abundance: NA; v_gene: TRBV19; CDR3aa: CASSRDRGPNTEAFF
abundance: NA; v_gene: TRBV4-2; CDR3aa: CASSQDASGQETQYF
abundance: NA; v_gene: TRBV18; CDR3aa: CASSQQGSQNIQYF
abundance: few; v_gene: TRBV5-1; CDR3aa: CASTPSPGTTIEYEQYF
abundance: NA; v_gene: TRBV7-9; CDR3aa: CASSLGSNTGELFF
abundance: NA; v_gene: TRBV9; CDR3aa: CASSVGQGPGELFF
abundance: NA; v_gene: TRBV28; CDR3aa: CASSLFQAGELFF
abundance: NA; v_gene: TRBV30; CDR3aa: CAWSVRGINYEQYF
abundance: NA; v_gene: TRBV29-1; CDR3aa: CSVVGVLTDTQYF
abundance: NA; v_gene: TRBV27; CDR3aa: CASRGQGYSEKLFF
abundance: NA; v_gene: TRBV18; CDR3aa: CASSPGNDGNTIYF
abundance: NA; v_gene: TRBV7-3; CDR3aa: CASSRSTTGETQYF
abundance: NA; v_gene: TRBV5-4; CDR3aa: CASSRTGNTEAFF
abundance: NA; v_gene: TRBV7-8; CDR3aa: CASTPRAGLTYEQYF
abundance: NA; v_gene: TRBV30; CDR3aa: CAWSTNTEAFF
abundance: NA; v_gene: TRBV2; CDR3aa: CASSDRLAVYNEQFF
abundance: NA; v_gene: TRBV30; CDR3aa: CAWRNSGSSNQPQHF
abundance: NA; v_gene: TRBV9; CDR3aa: CASSVVGQGGGYTF
abundance: NA; v_gene: TRBV9; CDR3aa: CASSVHNRAEQYF
abundance: few; v_gene: TRBV7-2; CDR3aa: CASTRDGSNQPQHF
abundance: NA; v_gene: TRBV29-1; CDR3aa: CSVRLGTFAGELFF
abundance: NA; v_gene: TRBV29-1; CDR3aa: CSVNRDLGNTIYF
abundance: NA; v_gene: TRBV4-1; CDR3aa: CASSLDRGFSGDEKLFF
abundance: NA; v_gene: TRBV6-6; CDR3aa: CASSGGTSSSGNTIYF
abundance: NA; v_gene: TRBV18; CDR3aa: CASSPPRGRGLAYNEQFF
abundance: few; v_gene: TRBV28; CDR3aa: CASRAGGVVNTEAFF
abundance: NA; v_gene: TRBV30; CDR3aa: CAWTPGRDNQPQHF
abundance: NA; v_gene: TRBV11-2; CDR3aa: CASSSPGTGKRSF
abundance: NA; v_gene: TRBV7-2; CDR3aa: CASSPRGNTDTQYF